These 8 T cell receptor beta chains share one sample of origin, sequenced in a study of CD8 T cells in ankylosing spondylitis. TCRdb re-called the 5' RACE reads with MiXCR, one entry per CDR3 protein. Of around 150,000 distinct CDR3 sequences listed, about 7% are singletons. Material for sequencing was blood, either unsorted or a sorted T cell fraction (not recorded which). All receptors come from a female donor with ankylosing spondylitis or in good health (not recorded which).

Many counts were recorded for this clonotype. V gene TRBV5-4 combines with J gene TRBJ2-6, with D possibly being TRBD1 (6 bases). Germline CDR1 is SGHNT and CDR2 is YYREEE (reference sequence). Trimming cost V 6 bases and J 1 base, with 14 bases left between them. The CDR3 is 16 residues long. Written as DNA, the CDR3 is TGTGCCAGCACCCTCGAACAGGGATCTGGGGCCAACGTCCTGACTTTC. Translating gives CASTLEQGSGANVLTF.

This clonotype appeared many times. The J gene is TRBJ2-1, the V gene TRBV4-1; 7 bases fit TRBD1. The CDR3 is made up of 12 amino acids. With V trimmed by 1 base and J by 14 bases, 5 bases remained unmatched. CDR1 MGHRA and CDR2 YSYEKL come from the germline V gene. The CDR3 reads CASSQGPGQEFF. The CDR3 DNA reads TGCGCCAGCAGCCAAGGGCCCGGACAGGAGTTCTTC.

This clonotype occurred many times. The chain couples TRBV7-9 to TRBJ2-1; D remains unclear. Trimming cost V 5 bases and J 3 bases, with 17 bases left between them. CDR1 is SEHNR and CDR2 is FQNEAQ in the germline V gene (reference sequence). The CDR3 has 16 residues. The DNA for the CDR3 is TGTGCCAGCAGCCGAACTACCGGCAGTCTCTACAATGAGCAGTTCTTC. Translating gives CASSRTTGSLYNEQFF.

The chain combines TRBV5-5 with TRBJ2-3; D is unclear. V lost 2 bases to trimming and J lost 6 bases, with 7 bases between them. CDR1 is SGHKS, CDR2 YYEKEE, per germline (reference sequence). The CDR3 totals 12 residues. The CDR3 region is CASSFHSDTQYF. CDR3 DNA sequence: TGTGCCAGCAGCTTTCATTCGGATACGCAGTATTTT.

This clonotype was seen at least ten times. The CDR3 loop is CASSGHMNTEAFF. The CDR3 nucleotides are TGTGCCAGCAGTGGGCACATGAACACTGAAGCTTTCTTT. The chain joins TRBV2 to TRBJ1-1, with D hard to call. This CDR3 is 13 amino acids long. V shed 4 bases and J shed 0 bases, with 6 bases lying between them. From germline, CDR1 is SNHLY and CDR2 FYNNEI.

This clonotype has ten or more counts. The V gene is TRBV7-8, the J gene TRBJ1-5, with a weak D call TRBD1 (6 bases). The germline V gene encodes CDR1 SGHVS and CDR2 FQNEAQ. Trimming removed 5 bases at V and 0 bases at J, with 17 bases between. The CDR3 contains 17 residues. This CDR3 is CASSPGDGWDSNQPQHF. CDR3 bases: TGTGCCAGCAGCCCAGGGGACGGCTGGGATAGCAATCAGCCCCAGCATTTT. Variable domain in full (rest from reference TRBV7-8 and TRBJ1-5): GAGVSQSPRYKVAKRGQDVALRCDPISGHVSLFWYQQALGQGPEFLTYFQNEAQLDKSGLPSDRFFAERPEGSVSTLKIQRTQQEDSAVYLCASSPGDGWDSNQPQHFGDGTRLSIL.

This clonotype was picked up many times. The rearrangement uses TRBV29-1 and TRBJ2-7; D perhaps matches TRBD1 (6 bases). V was trimmed by 4 bases and J by 6 bases, leaving 16 bases between them. There are 13 residues in the CDR3. The germline V gene encodes CDR1 SQVTM and CDR2 ANQGSEA. DNA for the CDR3: TGCAGCGTTGTTTGGCAGGGGAAAGGCGAGCAGTACTTC. Translating it yields CSVVWQGKGEQYF.

This clonotype was observed many times. V and J are TRBV7-3 and TRBJ1-2, with a weak D call TRBD1 (5 bases). Trimming pared 3 bases from V and 0 bases from J, leaving 8 bases between. The CDR3 is 14 amino acids. From germline, CDR1 is SGHTA and CDR2 FQGTGA. The CDR3 DNA reads as TGTGCCAGCAGCTTCGGGGGAACTAACTATGGCTACACCTTC. The encoded protein is CASSFGGTNYGYTF. The variable domain in full, completed from reference TRBV7-3 and TRBJ1-2, reads GAGVSQTPSNKVTEKGKYVELRCDPISGHTALYWYRQSLGQGPEFLIYFQGTGAADDSGLPNDRFFAVRPEGSVSTLKIQRTERGDSAVYLCASSFGGTNYGYTFGSGTRLTVV.